This passage covers 9 T cell receptor beta chains from one sample sequenced in a study of blood T cells in healthy people across ages. Sample-barcoded 5' priming and a J-beta primer mix drove a second PCR of roughly 7 to 11 cycles. TCRdb recomputed calls from the 5' RACE reads with MiXCR, one row per CDR3 protein. The sample has 710,000 or so distinct CDR3 sequences; about 24% are singletons. Sequenced material: blood. The receptors shown here come from a man aged 65-85 years in good health.

The chain employs TRBV20-1 and TRBJ2-2; TRBD2 matches 7 bases. V gave up 0 bases and J gave up 8 bases; unmatched junction bases: 6. Germline assignment: CDR1 DFQATT and CDR2 SNEGSKA (reference sequence). The CDR3 has 14 amino acids. CDR3: CSARDQQRGGELFF. The CDR3 DNA sequence: TGCAGTGCTAGAGACCAACAGCGGGGAGGGGAGCTGTTTTTT.

The CDR3 DNA is TGTGCCAGCAGCCGAGGACAGGCTAACACCGGGGAGCTGTTTTTT. Translating gives CASSRGQANTGELFF. The V gene is TRBV7-9, the J gene TRBJ2-2; 7 nucleotides agree with TRBD1. CDR3 length equals 15 residues. Unmatched junction bases numbered 5, after V lost 5 bases and J lost 2 bases. Germline V CDR1 and CDR2: SEHNR, FQNEAQ (reference sequence).

The gene calls are TRBV9 and TRBJ2-3; 11 bases fit TRBD2. The CDR3 loop spans 17 amino acids. Trimming took 4 bases from V and 3 from J; bases not matched to a gene: 10. CDR1 is SGDLS and CDR2 is YYNGEE in the germline V gene. The CDR3 is CASSIEALAGGTDTQYF. The DNA for the CDR3 is TGTGCCAGCAGCATAGAAGCTCTAGCGGGAGGTACAGATACGCAGTATTTT.

The sample holds a few counts of this clonotype. V is TRBV25-1 and J is TRBJ2-3; D is tentatively TRBD1 or TRBD2 (5 bases each). Per germline, CDR1 MGHDK and CDR2 SYGVNS. The CDR3 has 14 amino acids. V lost 3 bases and J lost 2, with 9 bases in between. The chain's CDR3 is CASSDRDPTDTQYF. The CDR3 bases are TGTGCCAGCAGTGACCGGGACCCCACAGATACGCAGTATTTT.

The chain joins TRBV28 to TRBJ2-7, with D possibly TRBD2 on 7 matching bases. V dropped 2 bases and J dropped 4 bases, with 18 bases sitting between them. The V gene's germline CDR1 is MDHEN and CDR2 SYDVKM. The CDR3 is made up of 16 amino acids. DNA of the CDR3: TGTGCCAGCAGTTTAGGGGGGGGCAGAGGTCAATACGAGCAGTACTTC. Translating it yields CASSLGGGRGQYEQYF.

This chain connects TRBV27 to TRBJ1-2; D unclear. CDR1 is MNHEY and CDR2 is SMNVEV in the germline V gene (reference sequence). The ends were cut back, 10 bases at V and 2 bases at J, with 17 bases in the middle. This CDR3 is built from 14 residues. As DNA, the CDR3 is TGTGCCACCCGGATGTGGGGAAGGAACTATGGCTACACCTTC. It encodes CATRMWGRNYGYTF.

J is TRBJ1-2 and V is TRBV10-3; 8 bases line up with TRBD1. This CDR3 comprises 15 residues. Trimming took 0 bases from V and 8 from J; bases not matched to a gene: 8. Germline loops: CDR1 ENHRY, CDR2 SYGVKD. The CDR3 here is CAISESGQGITGYTF. DNA of the CDR3: TGTGCCATCAGTGAGTCAGGACAGGGAATAACGGGCTACACCTTC.

The rearrangement uses TRBV6-6 and TRBJ2-3; TRBD1 aligns across 11 bases. V dropped 2 bases and J dropped 3; count of bases not matched to a gene: 10. The germline V gene has CDR1 MNHNY and CDR2 SVGAGI (reference sequence). The CDR3 is 18 residues long. The CDR3 region is CASSYPRVGQGETDTQYF. In nucleotides, the CDR3 is TGTGCCAGCAGTTACCCACGGGTGGGACAGGGGGAAACAGATACGCAGTATTTT.

This chain uses TRBV7-2 with TRBJ2-3; 7 positions match TRBD2. With 2 bases clipped from V and 3 bases from J, the junction kept 8 bases outside the gene matches. CDR1 is SGHTA, CDR2 FQGNSA, per germline. This CDR3 is 16 amino acids long. Here the CDR3 DNA reads TGTGCCAGCAGCTTATTGGCGGGAGAGGTTACAGATACGCAGTATTTT. Protein product: CASSLLAGEVTDTQYF.